This T cell receptor beta chain appears in the sequencing data of a study of CXCR3-negative and CXCR3-positive naive CD8 T cells. Study-level results: TRB CDR3s of CXCR3-positive naive cells were more hydrophobic than those of CXCR3-negative naive cells. Comparison of naive subsets found surface CD5 to be comparable, and TCR strength was inferred on the basis of TRB CDR3 properties. Naive subsets were similarly diverse, while memory CD8+ repertoires were much less diverse. Upon cryopreservation, CXCR3 expression partially decreased, and most assays used fresh PBMCs.

The CDR3 consists of 16 residues. Germline V lookup: CDR1 SEHNR, CDR2 FQNEAQ (reference sequence). Concerning this clonotype itself: Its antigen remains unidentified.

Libraries were UMI-labeled 5' RACE TRB cDNA. TCRdb reprocessed the 5' RACE reads, with one entry per CDR3 protein and no DNA. In total, the table holds approximately 89,000 distinct CDR3 sequences. Naive CD8+ T cells had a CD45RO-CCR7+CD27+CD95- phenotype. The source of this sequence is a human donor in good health. Some clones in this sample may be carry-over from other donors' samples. This chain uses TRBV7-9 with TRBJ1-1; no DNA is available, so the TRBD1 call from TCRdb remains unchecked. Sequencing input: naive CXCR3+ CD8+ T cells from blood. Subset of the sample: CD45RO-CCR7+CD27+CD95- naive CD8+ T cells expressing CXCR3 (TNR3+). The CDR3 loop reads CASRRQGRESNTEAFF.